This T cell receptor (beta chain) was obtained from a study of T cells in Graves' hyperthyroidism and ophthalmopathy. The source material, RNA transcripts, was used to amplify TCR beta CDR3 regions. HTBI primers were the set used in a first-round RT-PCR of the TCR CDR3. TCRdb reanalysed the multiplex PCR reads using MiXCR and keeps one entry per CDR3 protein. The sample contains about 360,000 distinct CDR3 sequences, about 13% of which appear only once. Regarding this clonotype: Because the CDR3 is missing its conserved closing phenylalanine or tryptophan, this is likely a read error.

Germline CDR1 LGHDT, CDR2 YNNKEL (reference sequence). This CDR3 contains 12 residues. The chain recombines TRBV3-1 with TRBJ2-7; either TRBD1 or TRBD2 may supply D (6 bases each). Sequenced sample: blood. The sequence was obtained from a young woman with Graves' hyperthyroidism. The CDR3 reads CVAGQGTYEQYL. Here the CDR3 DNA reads TGTGTCGCGGGGCAGGGGACCTACGAGCAGTACCTC.